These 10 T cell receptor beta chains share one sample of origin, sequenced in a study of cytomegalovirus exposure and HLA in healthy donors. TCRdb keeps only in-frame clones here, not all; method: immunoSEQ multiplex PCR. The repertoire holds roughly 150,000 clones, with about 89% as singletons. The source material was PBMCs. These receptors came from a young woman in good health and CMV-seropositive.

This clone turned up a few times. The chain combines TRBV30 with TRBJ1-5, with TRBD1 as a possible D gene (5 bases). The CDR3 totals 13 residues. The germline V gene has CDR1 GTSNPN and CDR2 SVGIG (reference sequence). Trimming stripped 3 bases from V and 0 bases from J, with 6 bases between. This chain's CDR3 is CAWRQGSNQPQHF. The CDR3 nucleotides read TGTGCCTGGAGGCAGGGTAGCAATCAGCCCCAGCATTTT.

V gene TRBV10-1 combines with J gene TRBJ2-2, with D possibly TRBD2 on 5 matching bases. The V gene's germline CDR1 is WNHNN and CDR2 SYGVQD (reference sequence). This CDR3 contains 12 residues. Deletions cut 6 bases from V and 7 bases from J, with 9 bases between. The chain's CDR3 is CASSGNVGELFF. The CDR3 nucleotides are TGCGCCAGCAGCGGGAATGTCGGGGAGCTGTTTTTT.

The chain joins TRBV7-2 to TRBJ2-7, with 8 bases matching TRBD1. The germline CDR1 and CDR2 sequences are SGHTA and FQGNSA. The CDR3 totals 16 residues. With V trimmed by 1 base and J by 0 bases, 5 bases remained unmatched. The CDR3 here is CASSLGGQGASYEQYF. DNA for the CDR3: TGTGCCAGCAGCTTAGGTGGACAGGGTGCCTCCTACGAGCAGTACTTC. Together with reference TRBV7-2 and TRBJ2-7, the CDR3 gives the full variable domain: GAGVSQSPSNKVTEKGKDVELRCDPISGHTALYWYRQSLGQGLEFLIYFQGNSAPDKSGLPSDRFSAERTGGSVSTLTIQRTQQEDSAVYLCASSLGGQGASYEQYFGPGTRLTVT.

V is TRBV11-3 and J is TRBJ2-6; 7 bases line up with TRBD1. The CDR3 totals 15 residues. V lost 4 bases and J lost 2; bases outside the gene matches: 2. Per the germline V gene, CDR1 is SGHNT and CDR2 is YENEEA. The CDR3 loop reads CASSYQGAGANVLTF. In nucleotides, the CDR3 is TGTGCCAGCAGCTATCAGGGGGCTGGGGCCAACGTCCTGACTTTC.

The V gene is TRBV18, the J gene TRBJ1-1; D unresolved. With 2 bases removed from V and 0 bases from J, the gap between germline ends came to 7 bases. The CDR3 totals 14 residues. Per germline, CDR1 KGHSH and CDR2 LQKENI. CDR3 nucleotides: TGTGCCAGCTCACCATCGCCGGTGAACACTGAAGCTTTCTTT. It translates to CASSPSPVNTEAFF.

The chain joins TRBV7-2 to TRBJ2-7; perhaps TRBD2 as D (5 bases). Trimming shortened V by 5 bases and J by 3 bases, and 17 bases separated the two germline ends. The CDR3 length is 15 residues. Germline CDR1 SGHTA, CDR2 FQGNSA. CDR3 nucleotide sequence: TGTGCCAGCAGCCTCGATCAGGAGGCGATCTACGAGCAGTACTTC. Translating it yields CASSLDQEAIYEQYF.

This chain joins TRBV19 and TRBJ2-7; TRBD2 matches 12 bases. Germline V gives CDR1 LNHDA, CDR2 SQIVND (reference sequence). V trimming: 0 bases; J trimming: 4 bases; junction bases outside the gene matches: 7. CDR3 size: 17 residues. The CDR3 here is CASSIDLAGGPRYEQYF. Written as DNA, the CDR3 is TGTGCCAGTAGTATAGATCTAGCGGGAGGGCCGAGATACGAGCAGTACTTC.

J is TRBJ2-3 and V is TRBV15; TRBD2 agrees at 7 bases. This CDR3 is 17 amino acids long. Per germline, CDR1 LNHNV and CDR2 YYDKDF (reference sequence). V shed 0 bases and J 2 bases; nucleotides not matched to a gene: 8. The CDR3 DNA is TGTGCCACCAGCAGAGATCGCGCTAGCGGTACCACAGATACGCAGTATTTT. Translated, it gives CATSRDRASGTTDTQYF. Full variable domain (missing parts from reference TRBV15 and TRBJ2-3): DAMVIQNPRYQVTQFGKPVTLSCSQTLNHNVMYWYQQKSSQAPKLLFHYYDKDFNNEADTPDNFQSRRPNTSFCFLDIRSPGLGDTAMYLCATSRDRASGTTDTQYFGPGTRLTVL.

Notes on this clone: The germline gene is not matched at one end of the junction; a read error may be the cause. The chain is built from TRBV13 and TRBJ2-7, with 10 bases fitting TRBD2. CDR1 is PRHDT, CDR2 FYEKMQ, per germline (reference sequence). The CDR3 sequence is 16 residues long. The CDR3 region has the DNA TGTGCCAGCAGTTTAGGGCTAGCGGGAGAGGTAGACGAGCAGTACTTC. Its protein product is CASSLGLAGEVDEQYF.

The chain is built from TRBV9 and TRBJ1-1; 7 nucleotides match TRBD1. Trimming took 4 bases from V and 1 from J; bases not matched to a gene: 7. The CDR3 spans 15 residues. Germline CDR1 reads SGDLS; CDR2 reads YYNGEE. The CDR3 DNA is TGTGCCAGCAGCCGTCGGACAGGCGGGAACACTGAAGCTTTCTTT. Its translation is CASSRRTGGNTEAFF.